This TCR beta chain emerged from a study of blood T cell repertoires in COVID-19. Overall study context: There were acute and convalescent COVID-19 samples, and they came from the United States, Italy and Spain. PBMCs, B-cell-depleted T cells, or T cells were the source of the cDNA or gDNA that made up the material.

In the authors' workflow: For nucleated cells, counts were estimated from reference gene primer amplification. The protocol was immunoSEQ multiplex PCR, while the TCRdb copy is restricted to in-frame clones and leaves out a portion. V and J calls and clone size are those listed in that table; D and trimming were worked out from the DNA. The top ten clones hold roughly a tenth of a sample with fewer than 150,000 clones, around three quarters of them seen once. The CDR3 totals 14 residues. Germline lookup yields CDR1 MRHNA and CDR2 SNTAGT. V lost 0 bases to trimming and J lost 6 bases, with 10 bases between them.

The sequence was collected from a human donor in a cohort sampled during active COVID-19. This chain uses TRBV6-4 with TRBJ2-3; D might be TRBD2 (6 bases). Sequencing was done on a sample of peripheral blood. The CDR3 bases are TGTGCCAGCAGTGACTCCGGGGGAAGGGATACGCAGTATTTT. Residues: CASSDSGGRDTQYF.